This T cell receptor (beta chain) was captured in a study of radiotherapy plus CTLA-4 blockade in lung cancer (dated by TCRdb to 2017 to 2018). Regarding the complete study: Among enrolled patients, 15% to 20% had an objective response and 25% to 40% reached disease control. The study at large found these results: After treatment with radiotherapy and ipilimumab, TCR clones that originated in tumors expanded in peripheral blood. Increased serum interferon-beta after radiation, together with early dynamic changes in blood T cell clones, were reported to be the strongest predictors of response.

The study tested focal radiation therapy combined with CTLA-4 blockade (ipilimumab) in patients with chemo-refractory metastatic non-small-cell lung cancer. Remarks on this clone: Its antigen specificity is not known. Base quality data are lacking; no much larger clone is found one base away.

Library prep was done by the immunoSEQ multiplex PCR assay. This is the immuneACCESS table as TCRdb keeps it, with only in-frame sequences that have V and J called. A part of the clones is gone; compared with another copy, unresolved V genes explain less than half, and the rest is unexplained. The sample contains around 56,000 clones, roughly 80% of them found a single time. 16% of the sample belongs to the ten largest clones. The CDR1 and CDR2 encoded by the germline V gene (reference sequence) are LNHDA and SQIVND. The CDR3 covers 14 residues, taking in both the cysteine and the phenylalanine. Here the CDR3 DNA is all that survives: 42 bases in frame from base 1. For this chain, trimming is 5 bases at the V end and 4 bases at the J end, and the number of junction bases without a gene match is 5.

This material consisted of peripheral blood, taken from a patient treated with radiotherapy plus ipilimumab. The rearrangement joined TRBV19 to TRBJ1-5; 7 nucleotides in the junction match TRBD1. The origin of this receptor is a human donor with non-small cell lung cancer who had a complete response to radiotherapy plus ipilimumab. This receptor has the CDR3 CASSPTGPNQPQHF. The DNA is TGTGCCAGTAGTCCGACAGGGCCTAATCAGCCCCAGCATTTT.